A single sample gave rise to the 28 T cell receptor beta chains below, sequenced in a study of cytomegalovirus exposure and HLA in healthy donors. Amplification used 60 Vbeta primers and 13 Jbeta primers. The data were produced by immunoSEQ multiplex PCR, yet TCRdb's version contains in-frame clones alone and is incomplete. This table has about 130,000 clones, about 66% appearing once. What was sequenced was PBMCs. The receptors were gathered from a human donor in good health.

This clone has only a few counts. The rearrangement uses TRBV11-2 and TRBJ2-4; maybe TRBD1 (5 bases). Germline V gives CDR1 SGHAT, CDR2 FQNNGV. This CDR3 has 15 residues. Trimming shortened V by 1 base and J by 6 bases, and 13 bases separated the two germline ends. In DNA, the CDR3 is TGTGCCAGCAGCTTAGGTCCAGGGCAGGGAAACATTCAGTACTTC. Its translation: CASSLGPGQGNIQYF.

This clone showed up just a few times. The J gene is TRBJ1-1, the V gene TRBV18; D remains ambiguous. CDR1 and CDR2 (germline): KGHSH, LQKENI. V dropped 3 bases and J dropped 4 bases, with 12 bases sitting between them. The CDR3 is 14 amino acids. The CDR3 here is CASSPELRTTEAFF. The CDR3 DNA is TGTGCCAGCTCACCGGAGCTTCGAACCACTGAAGCTTTCTTT. Combining the CDR3 with reference TRBV18 and TRBJ1-1 gives the whole variable domain NAGVMQNPRHLVRRRGQEARLRCSPMKGHSHVYWYRQLPEEGLKFMVYLQKENIIDESGMPKERFSAEFPKEGPSILRIQQVVRGDSAAYFCASSPELRTTEAFFGQGTRLTVV.

V is TRBV6-5 and J is TRBJ2-2; D not resolved. CDR1 and CDR2 from the germline V gene are MNHEY and SVGAGI. The germline V and J ends were trimmed by 0 bases and 6 bases, with 5 bases remaining between them. This CDR3 has 13 amino acids. The CDR3 loop is CASSYSRAGELFF. CDR3 nucleotides: TGTGCCAGCAGTTACTCCCGGGCCGGGGAGCTGTTTTTT.

J is TRBJ1-3 and V is TRBV11-3; 10 bases are shared with TRBD1. This CDR3 is built from 17 residues. V lost 3 bases to trimming and J lost 6 bases; unmatched junction nucleotides: 11. CDR1 is SGHNT, CDR2 YENEEA, per germline. The CDR3, as DNA: TGTGCCAGCAGCTTTGGAGCCGGCGGACAGGGGGTAAACACCATATATTTT. It yields the protein CASSFGAGGQGVNTIYF.

This clone was seen once. This chain connects TRBV6-1 to TRBJ2-3, with TRBD2 matching 14 bases. Trimming at V came to 7 bases and at J to 1 base, leaving 1 base not matched to a gene. Germline V gene data show CDR1 as MNHNS and CDR2 as SASEGT. The CDR3 loop spans 15 amino acids. Here the CDR3 DNA reads TGTGCCAGCATGACTAGCGGGAGGGGCACAGATACGCAGTATTTT. Translating gives CASMTSGRGTDTQYF.

The chain uses TRBV9 and TRBJ2-7, with a weak D call TRBD2 (6 bases). The CDR3 is 17 residues long. CDR1 is SGDLS and CDR2 is YYNGEE in the germline V gene. Trimming shortened V by 3 bases and J by 3 bases, and 22 bases separated the two germline ends. CDR3 DNA: TGTGCCAGCAGCGCAGACCCGATCAGTCCCGGGAGCTACGAGCAGTACTTC. Its translation is CASSADPISPGSYEQYF.

As concerns this clone: This same CDR3 is encoded by further DNA sequences in the sample. The chain is built from TRBV4-1 and TRBJ1-2, with TRBD1 as a possible D gene (5 bases). The V gene lost 1 base and the J gene lost 4 bases, with 10 bases spanning the gap. This CDR3 comprises 14 residues. The germline V gene has CDR1 MGHRA and CDR2 YSYEKL. The CDR3 region is CASSQGTGGYGYTF. CDR3 DNA sequence: TGCGCCAGCAGCCAAGGGACCGGGGGCTATGGCTACACCTTC.

This chain's CDR3 is CASSGDSGRTDTQYF. The CDR3 DNA follows: TGTGCCAGCAGCGGGGATAGCGGGAGAACAGATACGCAGTATTTT. V gene TRBV14 combines with J gene TRBJ2-3, with TRBD2 matching 9 bases. Germline V gene data show CDR1 as SGHDN and CDR2 as FVKESK. Losses at the gene ends were 5 bases for V and 3 bases for J; bases not matched to a gene: 6. This CDR3 region has 15 residues.

The genes are TRBV6-5 and TRBJ2-5; 8 bases are a match to TRBD1. The DNA end is more similar to TRBJ2-7, so the J call may be wrong. The CDR3 runs 14 residues. Germline V gives CDR1 MNHEY, CDR2 SVGAGI. Here the CDR3 reads CASSYGDRRYEQYF. CDR3 coding DNA: TGTGCCAGCAGTTACGGGGACAGGCGTTACGAGCAGTACTTC.

The chain links TRBV9 to TRBJ1-2, with 8 nucleotides matching TRBD1. CDR3 length equals 13 residues. The ends lost 3 bases at V and 6 bases at J; junction bases unmatched: 4. Germline assignment: CDR1 SGDLS and CDR2 YYNGEE. The CDR3 region is CASSGQGWDGYTF. Here the CDR3 DNA reads TGTGCCAGCAGCGGACAGGGGTGGGATGGCTACACCTTC.

The rearrangement uses TRBV5-6 and TRBJ2-1; 10 bases are shared with TRBD2. The CDR3 consists of 18 residues. V lost 0 bases and J lost 0; bases outside the gene matches: 6. Germline V lookup: CDR1 SGHDT, CDR2 YYEEEE. CDR3 sequence: CASSLGLAGEGSYNEQFF. CDR3 bases: TGTGCCAGCAGCTTGGGGCTAGCGGGAGAGGGCTCCTACAATGAGCAGTTCTTC.

The J gene is TRBJ2-2, the V gene TRBV9, with D perhaps TRBD2 (5 bases). This CDR3 contains 16 residues. V was pared by 2 bases and J by 1 base, with 12 bases between. CDR1 and CDR2 (germline): SGDLS, YYNGEE. CDR3 sequence (DNA): TGTGCCAGCAGCGTTGCACCGGGATTGAACACCGGGGAGCTGTTTTTT. Translating it yields CASSVAPGLNTGELFF.

The chain employs TRBV6-1 and TRBJ2-7; a weak D match, TRBD1 (6 bases). Germline values: CDR1 MNHNS, CDR2 SASEGT. V lost 1 base and J lost 3, with 16 bases in between. CDR3 length: 16 amino acids. The CDR3 region is CASSEGQVLGGYEQYF. CDR3 nucleotides: TGTGCCAGCAGTGAAGGACAGGTCCTTGGAGGCTACGAGCAGTACTTC.

V and J are TRBV19 and TRBJ1-2, with 8 positions matching TRBD1. The germline CDR1 and CDR2 sequences are LNHDA and SQIVND (reference sequence). CDR3 length equals 15 residues. Losses at the gene ends were 5 bases for V and 3 bases for J; bases not matched to a gene: 8. The CDR3 region has the DNA TGTGCCAGTAGTGAGCGGACAGGGCCTGACTATGGCTACACCTTC. This encodes CASSERTGPDYGYTF.

Of note for this clone: Compared with germline, one end of the junction differs, possibly owing to a read error. The chain uses TRBV15 and TRBJ2-1, with 7 bases that match TRBD2. The CDR3 runs to 12 residues. Looked up from germline, CDR1 is LNHNV and CDR2 is YYDKDF (reference sequence). CDR3 residues: CATSGLLRELIF. The CDR3 DNA is TGTGCCACCAGCGGTCTCTTGCGGGAGCTGATCTTC.

The rearrangement links TRBV7-3 to TRBJ2-5, with 12 nucleotides matching TRBD2. This CDR3 comprises 17 residues. The germline gives CDR1 SGHTA, CDR2 FQGTGA. With 5 bases clipped from V and 0 bases from J, the junction kept 7 bases outside the gene matches. In nucleotides, the CDR3 is TGTGCCAGCAGCCTTGGACTAGCGGGGACGGACCAAGAGACCCAGTACTTC. Translated: CASSLGLAGTDQETQYF.

CDR3 nucleotides: TGCGCCAGCAGCTTGGATGGCGGGACAGATACGCAGTATTTT. Translated: CASSLDGGTDTQYF. The rearrangement joins TRBV5-1 to TRBJ2-3; maybe TRBD2 (5 bases). The V and J ends lost 0 bases and 3 bases respectively, with 8 bases between them. The CDR3 is 14 residues long. The germline V gene encodes CDR1 SGHRS and CDR2 YFSETQ.

This clone is a singleton in its sample. This chain joins TRBV14 and TRBJ2-7; 10 bases map to TRBD2. The CDR3 extends over 14 amino acids. The V segment lost 3 bases and the J segment 4 bases; nucleotides outside the gene matches: 3. Germline values: CDR1 SGHDN, CDR2 FVKESK. The CDR3 loop is CASSQQTSGYEQYF. The DNA for the CDR3 is TGTGCCAGCAGCCAGCAGACTAGCGGGTACGAGCAGTACTTC.

In this sample, this clone turned up once. The chain employs TRBV19 and TRBJ1-5, with 8 positions matching TRBD1. V trimming: 8 bases; J trimming: 7 bases; junction bases outside the gene matches: 7. The CDR3 length is 13 residues. Germline V lookup: CDR1 LNHDA, CDR2 SQIVND (reference sequence). The CDR3 DNA follows: TGTGCCAGTGCCGGGACAGGAGGCCAGCCCCAGCATTTT. This codes for CASAGTGGQPQHF. Filled out from reference TRBV19 and TRBJ1-5, the complete variable domain reads DGGITQSPKYLFRKEGQNVTLSCEQNLNHDAMYWYRQDPGQGLRLIYYSQIVNDFQKGDIAEGYSVSREKKESFPLTVTSAQKNPTAFYLCASAGTGGQPQHFGDGTRLSIL.

The sample holds a few counts of this clone. V and J are TRBV5-4 and TRBJ2-3; D is ambiguous. The ends were cut back, 0 bases at V and 4 bases at J, with 9 bases in the middle. Germline V lookup: CDR1 SGHNT, CDR2 YYREEE (reference sequence). The length of the CDR3 is 14 residues. CDR3: CASSLEAYPDTQYF. In DNA form, the CDR3 reads TGTGCCAGCAGCTTGGAAGCATATCCAGATACGCAGTATTTT.

The V gene is TRBV5-6, the J gene TRBJ2-2, with 13 positions matching TRBD2. The CDR3 sequence is 15 residues long. The germline V gene has CDR1 SGHDT and CDR2 YYEEEE. J was trimmed by 6 bases and V by 4 bases; bases with no gene match: 3. The CDR3 protein is CASSPGLAGAGELFF. In nucleotides, the CDR3 is TGTGCCAGCAGCCCTGGACTAGCGGGAGCCGGGGAGCTGTTTTTT.

The chain employs TRBV15 and TRBJ2-7, with 9 positions matching TRBD2. The V and J ends lost 7 bases and 1 base, in that order; junction bases with no gene match: 14. Germline CDR1 LNHNV, CDR2 YYDKDF (reference sequence). This CDR3 contains 17 residues. This chain's CDR3 is CATTPTTSGPFSYEQYF. The DNA for the CDR3 is TGTGCCACCACCCCCACGACTAGCGGCCCCTTTTCCTACGAGCAGTACTTC.

As to this clone: A read error may produce the germline difference seen at one junction end. The gene calls are TRBV28 and TRBJ2-7; D is uncertain. From germline, CDR1 is MDHEN and CDR2 SYDVKM. The CDR3 has 11 residues. CDR3 bases: TGTGCCAGCAGTTTCGGGTACGGGCAGTACTTC. Protein sequence: CASSFGYGQYF.

The genes are TRBV28 and TRBJ1-1; D remains ambiguous. The CDR3 is 15 amino acids. Germline-derived CDR1 and CDR2 are MDHEN and SYDVKM. Trimming stripped 3 bases from V and 5 bases from J, with 16 bases between. CDR3 sequence reads: CASSFLTTRWTEAFF. CDR3 coding DNA: TGTGCCAGCAGTTTTTTGACAACCCGATGGACTGAAGCTTTCTTT.

The CDR3 DNA sequence: TGCAGCGTCACCTCCGTGGGAGCCTACGAGCAGTACTTC. Encoded protein: CSVTSVGAYEQYF. The gene calls are TRBV29-1 and TRBJ2-7, with D maybe TRBD2 (5 bases). Germline V gene lookup returns CDR1 SQVTM and CDR2 ANQGSEA. V lost 6 bases and J 2 bases, leaving 14 bases between the germline ends. CDR3 length: 13 amino acids.

This rearrangement joins TRBV18 to TRBJ1-4, with D tentatively TRBD1 (5 bases). Germline CDR1 is KGHSH and CDR2 is LQKENI. V lost 5 bases to trimming and J lost 3 bases, with 19 bases between them. The CDR3 extends over 17 amino acids. This CDR3 reads CASSTPGRQGPNEKLFF. The CDR3, as DNA: TGTGCCAGCTCAACCCCCGGGCGGCAGGGCCCTAATGAAAAACTGTTTTTT.

The V call is TRBV27, the J call TRBJ2-2, with D possibly matching TRBD2 (5 bases). The CDR3 sequence is 18 residues long. With 7 bases removed from V and 3 bases from J, the gap between germline ends came to 24 bases. Germline CDR1 reads MNHEY; CDR2 reads SMNVEV (reference sequence). CDR3 bases: TGTGCCAGCACCCCCTTCACGGGTGGCGGGCCCGACACCGGGGAGCTGTTTTTT. It encodes CASTPFTGGGPDTGELFF.

The chain has TRBV7-9 and TRBJ1-3; no firm D call. The germline V gene has CDR1 SEHNR and CDR2 FQNEAQ (reference sequence). The CDR3 runs 13 residues. The V end lost 1 base, the J end lost 4 bases, and 5 bases lay between the germline ends. CDR3 in amino acids: CASSLGQGNTIYF. As DNA, the CDR3 is TGTGCCAGCAGCTTAGGGCAGGGAAACACCATATATTTT.